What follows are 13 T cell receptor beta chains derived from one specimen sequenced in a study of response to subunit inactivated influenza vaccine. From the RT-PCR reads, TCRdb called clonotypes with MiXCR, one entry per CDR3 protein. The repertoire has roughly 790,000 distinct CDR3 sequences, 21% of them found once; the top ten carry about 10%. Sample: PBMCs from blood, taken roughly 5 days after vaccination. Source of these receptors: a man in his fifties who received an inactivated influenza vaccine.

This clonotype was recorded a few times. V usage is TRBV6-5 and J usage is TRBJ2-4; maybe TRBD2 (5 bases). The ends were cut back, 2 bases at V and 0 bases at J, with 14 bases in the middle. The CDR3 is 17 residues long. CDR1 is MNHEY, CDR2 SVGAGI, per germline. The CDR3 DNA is TGTGCCAGCAGTTACCGAGTCGGAGGTGTAGCCAAAAACATTCAGTACTTC. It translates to CASSYRVGGVAKNIQYF.

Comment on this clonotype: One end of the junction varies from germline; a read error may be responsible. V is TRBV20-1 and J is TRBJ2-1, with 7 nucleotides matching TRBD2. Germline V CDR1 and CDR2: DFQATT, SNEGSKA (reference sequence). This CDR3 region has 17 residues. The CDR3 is CCARGPGAGDSYNEQFF. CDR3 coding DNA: TGCTGTGCTAGAGGCCCCGGGGCGGGAGATTCCTACAATGAGCAGTTCTTC.

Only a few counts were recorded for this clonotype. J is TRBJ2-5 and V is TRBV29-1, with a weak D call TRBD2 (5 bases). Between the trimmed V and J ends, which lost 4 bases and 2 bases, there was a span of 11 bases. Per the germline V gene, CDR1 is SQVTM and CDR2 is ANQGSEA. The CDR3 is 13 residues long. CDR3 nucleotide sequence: TGCAGCGTTGTAGCGTTAGTTCAAGAGACCCAGTACTTC. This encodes CSVVALVQETQYF.

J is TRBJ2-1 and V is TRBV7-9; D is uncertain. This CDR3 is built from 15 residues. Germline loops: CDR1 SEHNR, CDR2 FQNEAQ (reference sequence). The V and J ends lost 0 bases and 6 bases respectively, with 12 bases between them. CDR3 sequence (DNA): TGTGCCAGCAGCTTAGCGTTAGGGTTGGGCAATGAGCAGTTCTTC. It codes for CASSLALGLGNEQFF.

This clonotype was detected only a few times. CDR3 loop: CSVNGPTIAETQYF. CDR3 DNA sequence: TGCAGCGTTAACGGACCGACAATAGCAGAGACCCAGTACTTC. The V call is TRBV29-1, the J call TRBJ2-5; D uncertain. CDR3 length equals 14 residues. Germline CDR1 SQVTM, CDR2 ANQGSEA. Trimming cost V 5 bases and J 4 bases, with 17 bases left between them.

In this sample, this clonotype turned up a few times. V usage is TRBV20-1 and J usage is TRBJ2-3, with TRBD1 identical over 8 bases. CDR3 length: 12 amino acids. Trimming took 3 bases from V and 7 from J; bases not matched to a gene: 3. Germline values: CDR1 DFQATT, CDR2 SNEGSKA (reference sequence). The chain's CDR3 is CSARQGANTQYF. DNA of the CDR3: TGCAGTGCTAGGCAGGGGGCCAATACGCAGTATTTT.

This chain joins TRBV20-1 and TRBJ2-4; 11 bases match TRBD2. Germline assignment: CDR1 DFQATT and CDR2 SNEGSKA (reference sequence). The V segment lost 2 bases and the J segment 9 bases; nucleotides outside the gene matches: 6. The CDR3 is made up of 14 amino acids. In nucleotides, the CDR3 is TGCAGTGCTAGATCGTTAGCGGGGGGGGTCATTCAGTACTTC. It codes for CSARSLAGGVIQYF.

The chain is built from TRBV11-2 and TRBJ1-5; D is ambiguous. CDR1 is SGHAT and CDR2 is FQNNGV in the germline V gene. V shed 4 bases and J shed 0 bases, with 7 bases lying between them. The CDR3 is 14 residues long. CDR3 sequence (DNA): TGTGCCAGCAGCTCGATTTTTAGCAATCAGCCCCAGCATTTT. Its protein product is CASSSIFSNQPQHF. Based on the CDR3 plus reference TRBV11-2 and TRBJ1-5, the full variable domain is EAGVAQSPRYKIIEKRQSVAFWCNPISGHATLYWYQQILGQGPKLLIQFQNNGVVDDSQLPKDRFSAERLKGVDSTLKIQPAKLEDSAVYLCASSSIFSNQPQHFGDGTRLSIL.

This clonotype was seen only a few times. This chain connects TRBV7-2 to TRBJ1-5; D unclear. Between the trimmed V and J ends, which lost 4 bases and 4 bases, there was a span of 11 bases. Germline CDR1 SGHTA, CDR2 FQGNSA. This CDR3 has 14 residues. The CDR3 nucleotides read TGTGCCAGCAGCTCGCGACAAGATAATCAGCCCCAGCATTTT. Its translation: CASSSRQDNQPQHF. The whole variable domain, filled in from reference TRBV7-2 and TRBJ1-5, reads GAGVSQSPSNKVTEKGKDVELRCDPISGHTALYWYRQSLGQGLEFLIYFQGNSAPDKSGLPSDRFSAERTGGSVSTLTIQRTQQEDSAVYLCASSSRQDNQPQHFGDGTRLSIL.

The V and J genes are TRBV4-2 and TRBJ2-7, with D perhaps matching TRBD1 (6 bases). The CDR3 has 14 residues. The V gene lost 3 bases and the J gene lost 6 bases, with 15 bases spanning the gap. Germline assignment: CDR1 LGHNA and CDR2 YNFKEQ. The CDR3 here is CASSQAGTPSEQYF. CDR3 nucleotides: TGTGCCAGCAGCCAGGCCGGGACACCTTCCGAGCAGTACTTC.

The CDR3 sequence: CASSSDRASSYNEQFF. The CDR3 DNA sequence: TGTGCCAGCAGCTCTGACAGGGCCAGCTCCTACAATGAGCAGTTCTTC. The chain links TRBV7-2 to TRBJ2-1; 7 bases line up with TRBD1. The CDR3 contains 16 residues. With 4 bases clipped from V and 0 bases from J, the junction kept 6 bases outside the gene matches. Germline lookup yields CDR1 SGHTA and CDR2 FQGNSA.

The chain's CDR3 is CASSQGNSGELFF. The CDR3 coding sequence is TGTGCCAGCAGCCAAGGGAATTCCGGGGAGCTGTTTTTT. This rearrangement joins TRBV4-2 to TRBJ2-2; the D is unclear. The CDR3 extends over 13 amino acids. Germline assignment: CDR1 LGHNA and CDR2 YNFKEQ. Trimming pared 1 base from V and 6 bases from J, leaving 6 bases between.

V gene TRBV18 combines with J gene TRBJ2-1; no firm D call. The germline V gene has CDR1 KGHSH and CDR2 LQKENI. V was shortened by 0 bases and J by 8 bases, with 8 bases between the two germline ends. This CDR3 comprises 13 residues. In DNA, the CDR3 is TGTGCCAGCTCACCACCCTCGATACATGAGCAGTTCTTC. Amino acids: CASSPPSIHEQFF. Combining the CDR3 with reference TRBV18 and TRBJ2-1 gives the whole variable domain NAGVMQNPRHLVRRRGQEARLRCSPMKGHSHVYWYRQLPEEGLKFMVYLQKENIIDESGMPKERFSAEFPKEGPSILRIQQVVRGDSAAYFCASSPPSIHEQFFGPGTRLTVL.